One sample yielded the 18 T cell receptor beta chains listed below, sequenced in a study of T-cell memory formation after mild COVID-19. One entry per CDR3 protein results from TCRdb running MiXCR on the 5' RACE reads. The sample has 470,000 or so distinct CDR3 sequences; around 20% are singletons. The sequenced material came from PBMCs or a T cell subset sorted from them (not recorded which). These TCRs come from an adult woman who had mild COVID-19 (a few samples of this study predate the infection). Cell type and time point are not known.

The chain employs TRBV7-3 and TRBJ2-3; TRBD1 might be the D (5 bases). With 5 bases removed from V and 0 bases from J, the gap between germline ends came to 15 bases. The CDR3 contains 16 residues. From germline, CDR1 is SGHTA and CDR2 FQGTGA. CDR3 sequence: CASSPSGLTSTDTQYF. The CDR3 DNA sequence: TGTGCCAGCAGCCCCTCAGGGCTGACTAGCACAGATACGCAGTATTTT.

The chain joins TRBV20-1 to TRBJ2-1, with 14 bases matching TRBD2. This CDR3 comprises 17 residues. After removal of 1 base from V and 5 bases from J, the junction contained 7 bases not matched to a gene. Germline V gene sequence: CDR1 DFQATT, CDR2 SNEGSKA (reference sequence). The CDR3 region has the DNA TGCAGTGCTAGAGCGGGGACTAGCGGGAGATCACACAATGAGCAGTTCTTC. Its translation: CSARAGTSGRSHNEQFF.

The gene calls are TRBV19 and TRBJ2-2, with 10 bases that match TRBD2. The germline gives CDR1 LNHDA, CDR2 SQIVND (reference sequence). The CDR3 has 17 residues. The junction had 5 bases not matched to a gene; V was cut back by 1 base and J by 3 bases. The CDR3 sequence is CASSIALLAGDTGELFF. DNA of the CDR3: TGTGCCAGTAGTATAGCCCTGCTAGCGGGAGACACCGGGGAGCTGTTTTTT.

This chain joins TRBV7-8 and TRBJ1-3; TRBD1 agrees at 12 bases. The CDR3 is 17 amino acids. CDR1 SGHVS and CDR2 FQNEAQ come from the germline V gene. V trimming: 5 bases; J trimming: 4 bases; junction bases outside the gene matches: 9. DNA of the CDR3: TGTGCCAGCAGCATGGGACAGGGGGCGACGGGAGGAAACACCATATATTTT. This sequence encodes CASSMGQGATGGNTIYF.

This clonotype has just a few counts. The V gene is TRBV6-2 or TRBV6-3, the J gene TRBJ1-1, with TRBD1 matching over 8 bases. CDR1 and CDR2 from the germline V gene are MNHEY and SVGEGT. After removal of 2 bases from V and 1 base from J, the junction contained 6 bases not matched to a gene. The CDR3 consists of 16 residues. The CDR3 DNA follows: TGTGCCAGCAGTTACACTCGACAGGGGTGGAACACTGAAGCTTTCTTT. Amino acids: CASSYTRQGWNTEAFF.

This clonotype was seen a handful of times. The chain has TRBV29-1 and TRBJ2-3; perhaps D is TRBD1 or TRBD2 (5 bases each). Germline V gene lookup returns CDR1 SQVTM and CDR2 ANQGSEA. The CDR3 contains 12 residues. Trimming stripped 1 base from V and 8 bases from J, with 10 bases between. The CDR3 here is CSVEGGTATQYF. Written as DNA, the CDR3 is TGCAGCGTTGAAGGAGGGACGGCTACGCAGTATTTT.

CDR3 amino acids: CASSHGNEQYF. CDR3 sequence (DNA): TGTGCCAGCAGTCACGGGAACGAGCAGTACTTC. This chain uses TRBV6-6 with TRBJ2-7; TRBD2 might be the D (5 bases). Germline CDR1 MNHNY, CDR2 SVGAGI (reference sequence). The CDR3 runs 11 residues. V was pared by 5 bases and J by 5 bases, with 7 bases between.

This chain joins TRBV6-5 and TRBJ2-1; D gene ambiguous. Germline V lookup: CDR1 MNHEY, CDR2 SVGAGI. The CDR3 is 15 residues long. Trimming stripped 2 bases from V and 0 bases from J, with 8 bases between. The CDR3 DNA is TGTGCCAGCAGTTACAGCAGGAGCTCCTACAATGAGCAGTTCTTC. This encodes CASSYSRSSYNEQFF.

J is TRBJ2-7 and V is TRBV3-1; D possibly uses TRBD1 or TRBD2 (5 bases each). Trimming removed 8 bases at V and 3 bases at J, with 14 bases between. The CDR3 has 13 amino acids. The germline gives CDR1 LGHDT, CDR2 YNNKEL (reference sequence). CDR3 amino acids: CASGTGPGYEQYF. The CDR3 bases are TGTGCCAGCGGAACGGGGCCTGGCTACGAGCAGTACTTC.

The chain has TRBV30 and TRBJ2-1; D may be TRBD1 (6 bases). V lost 3 bases and J 5 bases, leaving 23 bases between the germline ends. The CDR3 consists of 17 residues. CDR1 GTSNPN and CDR2 SVGIG come from the germline V gene (reference sequence). CDR3 protein: CAWRGRFGTFSNNEQFF. In DNA form, the CDR3 reads TGTGCCTGGAGGGGACGTTTCGGGACATTTTCGAACAATGAGCAGTTCTTC.

The V call is TRBV20-1, the J call TRBJ2-4; D may be TRBD2 (6 bases). This CDR3 spans 14 amino acids. Deletions cut 0 bases from V and 6 bases from J, with 12 bases between. CDR1 DFQATT and CDR2 SNEGSKA come from the germline V gene (reference sequence). CDR3 nucleotides: TGCAGTGCTAGAGATGGAAGGGGAGGAAACATTCAGTACTTC. The encoded protein is CSARDGRGGNIQYF.

This clonotype was counted only a few times. V gene TRBV18 combines with J gene TRBJ2-7; D is ambiguous. V gave up 1 base and J gave up 2 bases, with 9 bases separating them. Germline loops: CDR1 KGHSH, CDR2 LQKENI. This CDR3 has 14 amino acids. The CDR3 here is CASSPLSEAYEQYF. DNA for the CDR3: TGTGCCAGCTCACCACTCTCAGAGGCCTACGAGCAGTACTTC.

This clonotype has only a few counts. The chain links TRBV29-1 to TRBJ2-3, with D uncertain. This CDR3 has 11 residues. The ends were cut back, 6 bases at V and 10 bases at J, with 14 bases in the middle. CDR1 SQVTM and CDR2 ANQGSEA come from the germline V gene. Here the CDR3 reads CSVTLEWSQYF. For the CDR3, the DNA is TGCAGCGTGACCCTTGAGTGGTCGCAGTATTTT.

The genes are TRBV4-3 and TRBJ1-2; D not resolved. This CDR3 region has 14 residues. Trimming cost V 0 bases and J 4 bases, with 9 bases left between them. Germline-derived CDR1 and CDR2 are LGHNA and YSLEER. CDR3 protein: CASSQDRLLYGYTF. CDR3 DNA: TGCGCCAGCAGCCAAGATCGGCTCCTCTATGGCTACACCTTC.

V usage is TRBV10-3 and J usage is TRBJ2-7, with D perhaps TRBD1 (6 bases). Germline lookup yields CDR1 ENHRY and CDR2 SYGVKD. The V and J ends lost 6 bases and 3 bases respectively, with 9 bases between them. CDR3 length: 12 residues. CDR3 residues: CAIRKDSYEQYF. CDR3 DNA sequence: TGTGCCATCAGGAAGGACAGCTACGAGCAGTACTTC.

A few counts support this clonotype. The V gene is TRBV6-2 or TRBV6-3, the J gene TRBJ2-1, with a weak D call TRBD2 (5 bases). CDR3 size: 13 residues. Germline CDR1 and CDR2: MNHEY and SVGEGT. The V and J ends lost 9 bases and 6 bases respectively, with 15 bases between them. CDR3 DNA sequence: TGTGCCAGTAGGATAGCGTCGCCCAATGAGCAGTTCTTC. Translating it yields CASRIASPNEQFF.

The chain has TRBV28 and TRBJ2-1; the D gene could be TRBD1 or TRBD2 (5 bases each). V shed 5 bases and J shed 4 bases, with 18 bases lying between them. Germline CDR1 is MDHEN and CDR2 is SYDVKM. This CDR3 is 16 amino acids long. The CDR3 nucleotides are TGTGCCAGCAGTCAGAACCCCGGGACGGAATACAATGAGCAGTTCTTC. Amino acid sequence: CASSQNPGTEYNEQFF.

This chain uses TRBV7-9 with TRBJ2-7; D call uncertain. Germline CDR1 SEHNR, CDR2 FQNEAQ (reference sequence). With 4 bases removed from V and 2 bases from J, the gap between germline ends came to 15 bases. The CDR3 length is 15 residues. The CDR3 DNA reads TGTGCCAGCAGCTCCTCCGACACGGAGCCCTACGAGCAGTACTTC. Its translation is CASSSSDTEPYEQYF.